The present TCR beta chain was sequenced within a study of blood T cell repertoires in COVID-19. Overall study: PBMCs, B-cell-depleted T cells, or T cells provided the cDNA or gDNA that made up the material.

In the source study's methods: Amplification of reference gene primers was used by the study to estimate nucleated cell counts. The data were produced by immunoSEQ multiplex PCR, yet TCRdb's version contains in-frame clones alone and is incomplete. Clone size and the V and J calls come from that table; the DNA yielded D and trimming. The data show 200,000 to 300,000 clones, 80% to 90% seen once. The CDR3 runs 15 residues. The sequence came from a man younger than 45 with active or convalescent COVID-19. The chain has TRBV21-1 and TRBJ2-7; the table's D gene call, TRBD2, was not cross checked with the DNA. TRBV21-1 is marked as a pseudogene. The sequencing sample was made of peripheral blood. The CDR3 region is CASSKAEQSSYEQYF. In DNA form, the CDR3 reads TGTGCCAGCAGCAAGGCGGAGCAGAGCTCCTACGAGCAGTACTTC.